Below, 19 T cell receptor beta chains from the same sample are listed, as sequenced in a study of OX40 agonist ivuxolimab in advanced cancers. Produced via immunoSEQ multiplex PCR; TCRdb's table is partial and in-frame only. This sample has tens of thousands of clones, with 89% found just once. The sample consisted of CD4+ or CD8+ T cells sorted from blood, taken in a trial of the OX40 agonist ivuxolimab. The receptors originated from an adult with an advanced solid tumor such as melanoma, head and neck, liver or kidney cancer.

The chain employs TRBV6-1 and TRBJ1-1, with a tentative D call TRBD1 (6 bases). Germline V gene sequence: CDR1 MNHNS, CDR2 SASEGT. V was cut by 6 bases and J by 4 bases, with 12 bases left in between. The CDR3 consists of 13 residues. The CDR3 here is CASRQGKSTEAFF. CDR3 nucleotides: TGTGCCAGCAGACAGGGAAAGAGCACTGAAGCTTTCTTT.

This chain links TRBV19 with TRBJ2-3; TRBD2 matches at 11 bases. Losses at the gene ends were 2 bases for V and 6 bases for J; bases not matched to a gene: 4. Germline V gene sequence: CDR1 LNHDA, CDR2 SQIVND (reference sequence). This CDR3 spans 15 amino acids. The CDR3 reads CASSITSGGRDTQYF. In DNA, the CDR3 is TGTGCCAGTAGTATAACTAGCGGGGGAAGGGATACGCAGTATTTT.

The CDR3 loop is CASSTKGTEAFF. The CDR3 DNA sequence: TGTGCCAGCTCCACGAAGGGGACTGAAGCTTTCTTT. The V call is TRBV18, the J call TRBJ1-1; tentative D call: TRBD1 (5 bases). The CDR3 runs 12 residues. The V end lost 6 bases, the J end lost 5 bases, and 10 bases lay between the germline ends. Per germline, CDR1 KGHSH and CDR2 LQKENI.

The chain has TRBV6-1 and TRBJ2-2; tentative D call: TRBD2 (5 bases). Germline-derived CDR1 and CDR2 are MNHNS and SASEGT. This CDR3 comprises 14 residues. V was pared by 11 bases and J by 6 bases, with 19 bases between. CDR3 loop: CAGAASSWSGELFF. The CDR3 nucleotides read TGTGCCGGCGCCGCGTCTAGCTGGTCCGGGGAGCTGTTTTTT.

The V gene is TRBV7-2, the J gene TRBJ2-4; D tentatively fits TRBD1 or TRBD2 (5 bases each). Germline-derived CDR1 and CDR2 are SGHTA and FQGNSA. The CDR3 sequence is 12 residues long. V was clipped by 5 bases and J by 5 bases, with 7 bases between them. The CDR3 protein is CASSQGQNIQYF. The CDR3 nucleotides are TGTGCCAGCAGCCAGGGACAAAACATTCAGTACTTC.

The chain couples TRBV15 to TRBJ1-2, with 12 bases lining up with TRBD1. Germline CDR1 is LNHNV and CDR2 is YYDKDF (reference sequence). V lost 6 bases, J lost 8 bases, and 7 bases stayed unmatched. The CDR3 length is 14 residues. CDR3 amino acids: CATRRDRGLRGYTF. Written as DNA, the CDR3 is TGTGCCACCAGACGGGACAGGGGGCTACGAGGCTACACCTTC.

The chain uses TRBV6-6 and TRBJ1-1; D gene uncertain. From germline, CDR1 is MNHNY and CDR2 SVGAGI (reference sequence). The CDR3 consists of 13 residues. V dropped 0 bases and J dropped 0 bases, with 2 bases sitting between them. CDR3 in amino acids: CASSYSLNTEAFF. Here the CDR3 DNA reads TGTGCCAGCAGTTACTCGTTGAACACTGAAGCTTTCTTT.

The V gene is TRBV21-1, the J gene TRBJ2-7; the table calls TRBD1, which could not be checked here. TRBV21-1 counts as a pseudogene. The CDR3 has 14 residues. CDR3 nucleotides: TGTGCCAGCAGGAAATGGGACAGATCCTACGAGCAGTACTTC. It translates to CASRKWDRSYEQYF.

V and J are TRBV5-1 and TRBJ2-3; D uncertain. Germline V CDR1 and CDR2: SGHRS, YFSETQ. The CDR3 length is 16 residues. Deletions cut 0 bases from V and 2 bases from J, with 13 bases between. The CDR3 loop is CASSLGASAITDTQYF. DNA for the CDR3: TGCGCCAGCAGCTTGGGGGCTTCGGCGATCACAGATACGCAGTATTTT.

The chain couples TRBV5-5 to TRBJ2-3; either TRBD1 or TRBD2 may supply D (5 bases each). V lost 3 bases and J 6 bases, leaving 5 bases between the germline ends. Germline values: CDR1 SGHKS, CDR2 YYEKEE (reference sequence). This CDR3 is built from 11 residues. CDR3 nucleotide sequence: TGTGCCAGCAGCTGGGGGGATACGCAGTATTTT. It encodes CASSWGDTQYF.

The gene calls are TRBV10-1 and TRBJ2-1; D may be TRBD1 (5 bases). CDR1 is WNHNN, CDR2 SYGVQD, per germline (reference sequence). CDR3 length equals 13 residues. Trimming removed 5 bases from V and 7 bases from J, with 12 bases in between. CDR3 DNA sequence: TGCGCCAGCAGTCGGTCAGGGTGGAATGAGCAGTTCTTC. It encodes CASSRSGWNEQFF.

The V call is TRBV19, the J call TRBJ2-1, with 8 nucleotides matching TRBD2. The CDR3 totals 15 residues. V gave up 7 bases and J gave up 3 bases; unmatched junction bases: 8. In germline, CDR1 is LNHDA, CDR2 SQIVND (reference sequence). This chain's CDR3 is CASTFGGAFYNEQFF. CDR3 DNA sequence: TGTGCCAGTACTTTCGGGGGGGCCTTCTACAATGAGCAGTTCTTC.

The J gene is TRBJ1-1, the V gene TRBV11-2; D is ambiguous. V lost 5 bases to trimming and J lost 10 bases, with 20 bases between them. The germline CDR1 and CDR2 sequences are SGHAT and FQNNGV. The CDR3 extends over 14 amino acids. CDR3 nucleotide sequence: TGTGCCAGCAGCCTTTCTTCGACAACTACCGCAGCTTTCTTT. Its translation: CASSLSSTTTAAFF.

The V and J genes are TRBV6-6 and TRBJ2-5, with D possibly being TRBD1 (5 bases). V dropped 5 bases and J dropped 2 bases, with 12 bases sitting between them. Germline lookup yields CDR1 MNHNY and CDR2 SVGAGI (reference sequence). The CDR3 loop spans 14 amino acids. CDR3 region: CASSQGAGQETQYF. In DNA, the CDR3 is TGTGCCAGCAGTCAAGGGGCAGGGCAAGAGACCCAGTACTTC.

The chain carries TRBV5-5 and TRBJ1-6; D not certain. Trimming removed 7 bases at V and 5 bases at J, with 13 bases between. The CDR3 runs to 14 residues. In germline, CDR1 is SGHKS, CDR2 YYEKEE (reference sequence). The CDR3 bases are TGTGCCAGCTATCTTGGGCCTAATAATTCACCCCTCCACTTT. It translates to CASYLGPNNSPLHF. Filled out from reference TRBV5-5 and TRBJ1-6, the complete variable domain reads DAGVTQSPTHLIKTRGQQVTLRCSPISGHKSVSWYQQVLGQGPQFIFQYYEKEERGRGNFPDRFSARQFPNYSSELNVNALLLGDSALYLCASYLGPNNSPLHFGNGTRLTVT.

The rearrangement uses TRBV6-5 and TRBJ1-2; D may be TRBD1 (5 bases). The germline V and J ends were trimmed by 6 bases and 4 bases, with 15 bases remaining between them. In germline, CDR1 is MNHEY, CDR2 SVGAGI. This CDR3 is built from 14 residues. Here the CDR3 DNA reads TGTGCCAGCAGGTCGGGGGAGTTGGTCTATGGCTACACCTTC. Protein sequence: CASRSGELVYGYTF.

This chain uses TRBV7-8 with TRBJ2-6; weak D call: TRBD1 (5 bases). The CDR3 sequence is 18 residues long. V was shortened by 3 bases and J by 3 bases, with 18 bases between the two germline ends. CDR1 SGHVS and CDR2 FQNEAQ come from the germline V gene. CDR3 bases: TGTGCCAGCAGCTTGAGATATGTTAATAGGGGTGGGGCCAACGTCCTGACTTTC. As protein: CASSLRYVNRGGANVLTF.

The CDR3 here is CASSPRLYEQYF. DNA of the CDR3: TGTGCCAGCAGCCCGCGGTTGTACGAGCAGTACTTC. V and J are TRBV11-2 and TRBJ2-7; D call uncertain. Germline V gene sequence: CDR1 SGHAT, CDR2 FQNNGV. V lost 5 bases to trimming and J lost 4 bases, with 9 bases between them. The CDR3 has 12 residues. Combining the CDR3 with reference TRBV11-2 and TRBJ2-7 gives the whole variable domain EAGVAQSPRYKIIEKRQSVAFWCNPISGHATLYWYQQILGQGPKLLIQFQNNGVVDDSQLPKDRFSAERLKGVDSTLKIQPAKLEDSAVYLCASSPRLYEQYFGPGTRLTVT.

The genes are TRBV7-2 and TRBJ2-1, with a weak D call TRBD2 (6 bases). Looked up from germline, CDR1 is SGHTA and CDR2 is FQGNSA. V shed 6 bases and J shed 4 bases, with 10 bases lying between them. The CDR3 is made up of 13 amino acids. CDR3 bases: TGTGCCAGCAGGGACTACCTATACAATGAGCAGTTCTTC. Its translation is CASRDYLYNEQFF.